This is a list of T cell receptor beta chains from one sample in a study of T cell responses to AZD1222 COVID-19 vaccine. Here immunoSEQ multiplex PCR was the method, and the copy in TCRdb shows in-frame clones only, minus some. The sample has over 85,000 clones, about 88% seen once. This sample comprised peripheral blood, obtained on day 0 of AZD1222 vaccination. These receptors all come from an adult in good health. Both conserved end residues are part of each CDR3. Fields, in order: D gene, J gene, clone size, V gene, CDR3 DNA, CDR3 protein. The D gene is left open where the match is weak. Only some rows state a clone size, as once, few, many or a class for expanded clones.

-,TRBJ2-7,-,TRBV5-1,TGCGCCAGCAGCCCAGACAGAAGCCCATCCTACGAGCAGTACTTC,CASSPDRSPSYEQYF
TRBD2,TRBJ2-5,-,TRBV11-3,TGTGCCAGCAGCTTAGGGGCCCTAGCGGGTCAAGAGACCCAGTACTTC,CASSLGALAGQETQYF
-,TRBJ2-7,-,TRBV6-2/TRBV6-3,TGTGCCAGCGGCCGAAACAGGATCTACGAGCAGTACTTC,CASGRNRIYEQYF
TRBD2,TRBJ2-3,-,TRBV6-6,TGTGCCAGCAGTTACTCGTATAGCGGGAGCACAGATACGCAGTATTTT,CASSYSYSGSTDTQYF
-,TRBJ1-3,-,TRBV6-2/TRBV6-3,TGTGCCAGCAGTGGGACTGGAAACACCATATATTTT,CASSGTGNTIYF
-,TRBJ1-1,few,TRBV3-1/TRBV3-2,TGTGCCAGCAGCCAAATGGTCGGCACTGAAGCTTTCTTT,CASSQMVGTEAFF
-,TRBJ1-5,-,TRBV11-3,TGTGCCAGCAGCTGGAGGAGACGGGGGGGCAATCAGCCCCAGCATTTT,CASSWRRRGGNQPQHF
-,TRBJ2-1,-,TRBV19,TGTGCCAGTAGTCTCTACGGGGCAACGGGAAGACAGTTCTTC,CASSLYGATGRQFF
-,TRBJ1-2,-,TRBV6-5,TGTGCCAGCAGTCTGGGACAAAGAAGGGGCTACACCTTC,CASSLGQRRGYTF
-,TRBJ1-2,-,TRBV25-1,TGTGCCAGCAGCAGGGAGCCTCTTAGCTACACCTTC,CASSREPLSYTF
-,TRBJ1-2,-,TRBV14,TGTGCCAGCAGTATGGGTGCCTATGGCTACACCTTC,CASSMGAYGYTF
-,TRBJ1-1,-,TRBV5-1,TGCGCCAGCACCGACACAGGGAACACTGAAGCTTTCTTT,CASTDTGNTEAFF
TRBD1,TRBJ1-1,-,TRBV2,TGTGCCAGCAGTGAAGGCTACAGGGGGATGAGTGAAGCTTTCTTT,CASSEGYRGMSEAFF
TRBD2,TRBJ2-7,once,TRBV5-6,TGTGCCAGCAGCACGGGACTAGCGGTCTACGAGCAGTACTTC,CASSTGLAVYEQYF
TRBD2,TRBJ2-1,-,TRBV6-5,TGTGCCACCTTAAGCGGGATGACTTACAATGAGCAGTTCTTC,CATLSGMTYNEQFF
TRBD2,TRBJ2-7,-,TRBV7-6,TGTGCCAGCAGCCCGACTAGCGGGAGAGAGTACGAGCAGTACTTC,CASSPTSGREYEQYF
-,TRBJ1-1,-,TRBV30,TGTGCCTGGAGTGAAAGGGGATCCCATAAGAACACTGAAGCTTTCTTT,CAWSERGSHKNTEAFF
TRBD1,TRBJ2-7,-,TRBV14,TGTGCCAGCAGCCATCAACAGGGGTGGCACGAGCAGTACTTC,CASSHQQGWHEQYF
-,TRBJ1-4,-,TRBV5-1,TGCGCCAGCTCACAGGCTCCCCAAACTAATGAAAAACTGTTTTTT,CASSQAPQTNEKLFF
-,TRBJ1-2,-,TRBV30,TGTGCCTGGAGTCTCGAGGAAGGGAATTTTCGGGGCTACACCTTC,CAWSLEEGNFRGYTF
-,TRBJ2-2,-,TRBV7-9,TGTGCCAGCAGCCCCTCCCGGGAATACGCCGGGGAGCTGTTTTTT,CASSPSREYAGELFF
TRBD1,TRBJ2-3,-,TRBV7-2,TGTGCCAGCAGCCGGGGACAGTTCACAGATACGCAGTATTTT,CASSRGQFTDTQYF
TRBD2,TRBJ2-7,-,TRBV4-1,TGCGCCAGCAGCCTAGCGGGGGGGCGCTACGAGCAGTACTTC,CASSLAGGRYEQYF
-,TRBJ1-2,-,TRBV7-6,TGTGCCAGCAGCCCGATGTTTGATTGGGGGAACTATGGCTACACCTTC,CASSPMFDWGNYGYTF
-,TRBJ2-7,-,TRBV4-1,TGCGCCAGCAGCCTAGGGAGCCTGACCTACGAGCAGTACTTC,CASSLGSLTYEQYF
-,TRBJ1-1,-,TRBV14,TGTGCCAGCAGCCTTACAAGGAACACTGAAGCTTTCTTT,CASSLTRNTEAFF
-,TRBJ2-6,-,TRBV19,TGTGCCAGTAGTGCGCTTCGTACTGGGGCCAACGTCCTGACTTTC,CASSALRTGANVLTF
TRBD1,TRBJ2-7,-,TRBV5-1,TGCGCCAGCAGCTTTACAGGGGGTTCCTACGAGCAGTACTTC,CASSFTGGSYEQYF
TRBD2,TRBJ2-2,-,TRBV7-9,TGTGCCAGCAGAACTGGACTAGCGGTGACCGGGGAGCTGTTTTTT,CASRTGLAVTGELFF
TRBD1,TRBJ1-4,-,TRBV5-1,TGCGCCAGCAGCTTGGAAGGGACAGGGAAAAAACTGTTTTTT,CASSLEGTGKKLFF
-,TRBJ2-3,-,TRBV2,TGTGCCAGCAGTGAAGCCCTTACTCGTACCACAGATACGCAGTATTTT,CASSEALTRTTDTQYF
-,TRBJ2-7,-,TRBV10-1,TGCGCCAGCAGTGAGCGCTTCGGGTACGAGCAGTACTTC,CASSERFGYEQYF
-,TRBJ2-1,-,TRBV10-3,TGTGCCATCAGGGACGTACAACTTTGGAATGAGCAGTTCTTC,CAIRDVQLWNEQFF
-,TRBJ1-2,once,TRBV10-1,TGCGCCAGCAGTGAAGCCGGCCACTATGGGGGCTACACCTTC,CASSEAGHYGGYTF
TRBD1,TRBJ2-2,-,TRBV5-4,TGTGCCAGCAGCCACGCGACAGGGGTTTTCCTCACCGGGGAGCTGTTTTTT,CASSHATGVFLTGELFF
TRBD1,TRBJ2-7,-,TRBV6-1,TGTGCCAGCAGTGGTCTTAGATCCGGGACAGGGTTTCTCAGTAAGCAGTACTTC,CASSGLRSGTGFLSKQYF
TRBD1,TRBJ2-3,-,TRBV15,TGTGCCACCAGCAGTGGGGACAGGGCCGCAGATACGCAGTATTTT,CATSSGDRAADTQYF
TRBD1,TRBJ1-2,-,TRBV5-1,TGCGCCAGCAGCGCCCGACAGGGTGTTTATGGCTACACCTTC,CASSARQGVYGYTF
-,TRBJ2-1,-,TRBV12-5,TGTGCTAGTGGTTTGGTACGGGCGGACGGTTCGTACAATGAGCAGTTCTTC,CASGLVRADGSYNEQFF
-,TRBJ2-2,-,TRBV10-3,TGTGCCATCAGTGAGCTGGCGCTGAACACCGGGGAGCTGTTTTTT,CAISELALNTGELFF
-,TRBJ1-5,few,TRBV6-1,TGTGCCAGCAGTGAACGTAGGGATAGGTATGATAGCAATCAGCCCCAGCATTTT,CASSERRDRYDSNQPQHF
TRBD1,TRBJ1-1,-,TRBV11-2,TGTGCCAGCAGCCAGACAGGGCTGAAGGAAGCTTTCTTT,CASSQTGLKEAFF
TRBD1,TRBJ2-7,-,TRBV7-7,TGTGCCAGCAGCAGGGACAGGGACGCGGGCGAGCAGTACTTC,CASSRDRDAGEQYF
TRBD1,TRBJ1-5,-,TRBV24-1,TGTGCCACCAGTGACCCCGGGACAGGGGATCAGCCCCAGCATTTT,CATSDPGTGDQPQHF
-,TRBJ1-4,-,TRBV29-1,TGCAGCGTCGGAGGGAACCGTAATGAAAAACTGTTTTTT,CSVGGNRNEKLFF
TRBD1,TRBJ2-6,-,TRBV12-5,TGTGCTAGTGGTTACGGGACAGGGGGCGCTGGGGCCAACGTCCTGACTTTC,CASGYGTGGAGANVLTF
TRBD1,TRBJ2-4,-,TRBV5-1,TGCGCCAGCAGCAAGGGACAGGGTAAAAAAAACATTCAGTACTTC,CASSKGQGKKNIQYF
TRBD2,TRBJ2-2,-,TRBV5-1,TGCGCCAGCAGCCTGGGGACTAGCGGGGTGAACACCGGGGAGCTGTTTTTT,CASSLGTSGVNTGELFF
-,TRBJ2-7,once,TRBV27,TGTGCCAGCAGTTTATATCCCCCGAGGTCCGAGCAGTACTTC,CASSLYPPRSEQYF
-,TRBJ1-1,-,TRBV5-1,TGCGCCAGCAGCCCCGGGGGGGCGGTGAACACTGAAGCTTTCTTT,CASSPGGAVNTEAFF
-,TRBJ1-5,-,TRBV19,TGTGCCAGCCTGGATAGGTGGCTGTCAGATCAGCCCCAGCATTTT,CASLDRWLSDQPQHF
-,TRBJ1-1,-,TRBV30,TGTGCCTGGAGGCGGGCTAATGAAGCTTTCTTT,CAWRRANEAFF
-,TRBJ2-1,many,TRBV2,TGTGCCAGTATGAGTTGGGCGCGAGGTTCGAATAATGAGCAGTTCTTC,CASMSWARGSNNEQFF
-,TRBJ1-5,-,TRBV6-1,TGTGCCAGCAGTGAAATGGGCAGCTATCAGCCCCAGCATTTT,CASSEMGSYQPQHF
TRBD1,TRBJ1-2,-,TRBV6-1,TGTGCCAGCAGTGAAGGGCCAGGGGGTAACTATGGCTACACCTTC,CASSEGPGGNYGYTF